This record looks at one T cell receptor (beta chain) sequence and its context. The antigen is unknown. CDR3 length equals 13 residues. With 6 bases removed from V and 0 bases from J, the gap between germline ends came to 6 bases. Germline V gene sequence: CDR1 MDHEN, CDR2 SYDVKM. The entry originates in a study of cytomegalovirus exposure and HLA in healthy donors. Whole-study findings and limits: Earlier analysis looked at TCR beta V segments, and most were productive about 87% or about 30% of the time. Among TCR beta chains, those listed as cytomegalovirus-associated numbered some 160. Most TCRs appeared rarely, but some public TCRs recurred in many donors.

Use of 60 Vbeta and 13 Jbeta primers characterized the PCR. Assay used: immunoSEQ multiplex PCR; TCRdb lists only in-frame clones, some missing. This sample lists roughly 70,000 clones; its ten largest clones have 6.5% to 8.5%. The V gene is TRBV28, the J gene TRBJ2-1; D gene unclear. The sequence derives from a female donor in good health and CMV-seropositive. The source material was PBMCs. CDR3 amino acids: CASSLSSYNEQFF. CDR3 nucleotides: TGTGCCAGCAGCCTGTCCTCCTACAATGAGCAGTTCTTC.